The 9 T cell receptor beta chains below were found in one sample sequenced in a study of blood T cell repertoires in COVID-19 (dated by TCRdb to about 2020). Library creation used the immunoSEQ multiplex PCR assay. TCRdb provides this immuneACCESS table in a form limited to in-frame rearrangements. Some clones are lacking; in checked studies, under half of them reflect an unresolved V gene, and why the rest are absent is not known. The sample table lists 150,000 to 200,000 clones, 75% to 90% of them with a count of one. Under 2.5% of the sample is in the top ten clones. The specimen sequenced was peripheral blood. Source of these receptors: a man in his 70s with active or convalescent COVID-19.

J is TRBJ2-1 and V is TRBV9, with D possibly being TRBD1 (6 bases). V lost 4 bases to trimming and J lost 5 bases, with 19 bases between them. The CDR3 consists of 16 residues. Germline loops: CDR1 SGDLS, CDR2 YYNGEE. CDR3 region: CASSPRVGGPNNEQFF. CDR3 sequence (DNA): TGTGCCAGCAGCCCTCGGGTAGGGGGACCCAACAATGAGCAGTTCTTC.

The V call is TRBV20-1, the J call TRBJ2-1; possible D gene TRBD2, 6 bases. The germline gives CDR1 DFQATT, CDR2 SNEGSKA (reference sequence). CDR3 length equals 17 residues. V was trimmed by 6 bases and J by 5 bases, leaving 26 bases between them. CDR3 nucleotide sequence: TGCAGTGCCAGTGTGGCCGGATGGGGGGAGTGGGACAATGAGCAGTTCTTC. Its translation: CSASVAGWGEWDNEQFF.

The gene calls are TRBV7-8 and TRBJ2-3, with TRBD2 matching over 11 bases. The germline V gene encodes CDR1 SGHVS and CDR2 FQNEAQ. V shed 6 bases and J 9 bases; nucleotides not matched to a gene: 20. The CDR3 has 18 amino acids. CDR3 in amino acids: CASRQSTSGGPRLGTQYF. The CDR3 nucleotides are TGTGCCAGCAGACAAAGCACTAGCGGGGGACCCCGGCTGGGGACGCAGTATTTT. Using reference TRBV7-8 and TRBJ2-3 for the parts outside the CDR3, the full variable domain is GAGVSQSPRYKVAKRGQDVALRCDPISGHVSLFWYQQALGQGPEFLTYFQNEAQLDKSGLPSDRFFAERPEGSVSTLKIQRTQQEDSAVYLCASRQSTSGGPRLGTQYFGPGTRLTVL.

V gene TRBV5-1 combines with J gene TRBJ2-5; TRBD1 agrees at 7 bases. V was pared by 5 bases and J by 1 base, with 2 bases of the junction left unmatched. This CDR3 has 13 amino acids. Per the germline V gene, CDR1 is SGHRS and CDR2 is YFSETQ. The CDR3 sequence is CASSGTVQETQYF. CDR3 in DNA: TGCGCCAGCAGTGGGACAGTCCAAGAGACCCAGTACTTC. Looking up the rest from reference TRBV5-1 and TRBJ2-5 gives the full variable domain: KAGVTQTPRYLIKTRGQQVTLSCSPISGHRSVSWYQQTPGQGLQFLFEYFSETQRNKGNFPGRFSGRQFSNSRSEMNVSTLELGDSALYLCASSGTVQETQYFGPGTRLLVL.

V gene TRBV30 combines with J gene TRBJ2-7; possibly TRBD1 for D (6 bases). This CDR3 contains 14 residues. V lost 0 bases and J lost 2, with 11 bases in between. Germline CDR1 and CDR2: GTSNPN and SVGIG (reference sequence). Written as DNA, the CDR3 is TGTGCCTGGAGTGTAGGGGGATCAACCTACGAGCAGTACTTC. It codes for CAWSVGGSTYEQYF.

This CDR3 is CASSLSGAGLTEKLFF. The CDR3 bases are TGTGCCAGCAGTTTATCGGGAGCGGGGTTGACTGAAAAACTGTTTTTT. The gene calls are TRBV28 and TRBJ1-4; D not certain. Trimming left V 1 base short and J 7 bases short, with 16 bases between. CDR3 length: 16 residues. The germline gives CDR1 MDHEN, CDR2 SYDVKM.

The genes are TRBV5-1 and TRBJ2-1; 8 bases match TRBD2. This CDR3 has 15 residues. The germline CDR1 and CDR2 sequences are SGHRS and YFSETQ. J lost 7 bases, V lost 0 bases, and 6 bases had no gene match. CDR3 sequence: CASSLAPPGGNEQFF. In nucleotides, the CDR3 is TGCGCCAGCAGCTTGGCACCGCCGGGGGGGAATGAGCAGTTCTTC.

The V call is TRBV7-9, the J call TRBJ2-1; weak D call: TRBD2 (7 bases). V gave up 5 bases and J gave up 12 bases, with 20 bases separating them. The V gene's germline CDR1 is SEHNR and CDR2 FQNEAQ (reference sequence). The CDR3 is 14 amino acids. CDR3 residues: CASSGGGGGPSQFF. CDR3 sequence (DNA): TGTGCCAGCAGCGGGGGGGGCGGGGGCCCCTCGCAGTTCTTC. The complete variable domain, with remaining parts taken from reference TRBV7-9 and TRBJ2-1, reads DTGVSQNPRHKITKRGQNVTFRCDPISEHNRLYWYRQTLGQGPEFLTYFQNEAQLEKSRLLSDRFSAERPKGSFSTLEIQRTEQGDSAMYLCASSGGGGGPSQFFGPGTRLTVL.

The genes are TRBV9 and TRBJ2-5; 7 bases fit TRBD2. Per germline, CDR1 SGDLS and CDR2 YYNGEE. Unmatched junction bases numbered 10, after V lost 4 bases and J lost 4 bases. The CDR3 has 15 residues. CDR3 nucleotide sequence: TGTGCCAGCAGCCAGGGAGGGAGTGGGGGAGAGACCCAGTACTTC. The encoded protein is CASSQGGSGGETQYF.